These 29 T cell receptor beta chains were sequenced from one sample in a study of long-term antiretroviral therapy in people with HIV (dated by TCRdb to 2021 to 2024). The immunoSEQ hsTCRB v3.0 assay was used at survey level resolution to sequence the TRB variable region. TCRdb took over this immuneACCESS table, retaining in-frame rearrangements with V and J assigned. Such tables are incomplete; in checked studies, under half of the missing clones stem from an unresolved V gene, and the remainder is unexplained. The table for this sample lists 20,000 or so clones; roughly 84% of them were counted only once. Of the sample, 3.5% to 5.5% falls within the top ten clones. The sample was unsorted PBMCs, taken roughly 5.9 years after starting antiretroviral therapy. These receptors all stem from a man aged 25 to 40 with HIV.

The CDR3 is CASSPGTGVNWRSFYGYTF. CDR3 in DNA: TGTGCCAGCTCACCAGGGACAGGGGTAAACTGGAGGTCCTTTTATGGCTACACCTTC. V is TRBV18 and J is TRBJ1-2; 10 nucleotides line up with TRBD1. Trimming removed 2 bases from V and 5 bases from J; junction bases left unmatched: 17. The V gene's germline CDR1 is KGHSH and CDR2 LQKENI. The CDR3 has 19 residues.

CDR3 region: CASSPPSRDETEAFF. The CDR3 DNA reads TGTGCCAGCAGCCCTCCTTCCCGGGACGAGACTGAAGCTTTCTTT. The rearrangement joins TRBV7-9 to TRBJ1-1; a possible D gene is TRBD1 (5 bases). The CDR3 contains 15 residues. From germline, CDR1 is SEHNR and CDR2 FQNEAQ (reference sequence). V was clipped by 5 bases and J by 5 bases, with 18 bases between them.

V and J are TRBV28 and TRBJ2-2; 9 positions match TRBD2. Trimming removed 5 bases from V and 4 bases from J; junction bases left unmatched: 11. The CDR3 is 17 amino acids. Germline-derived CDR1 and CDR2 are MDHEN and SYDVKM. The CDR3 sequence is CASSPYGAGGLTGELFF. CDR3 in DNA: TGTGCCAGCAGTCCCTACGGAGCGGGAGGACTCACCGGGGAGCTGTTTTTT.

For this clone: In the same sample, other DNA sequences code for this CDR3. The chain recombines TRBV5-1 with TRBJ2-7; tentative D call: TRBD1 (5 bases). Germline-derived CDR1 and CDR2 are SGHRS and YFSETQ. The CDR3 sequence is 14 residues long. Between the trimmed V and J ends, which lost 0 bases and 3 bases, there was a span of 10 bases. The CDR3 reads CASSLVPGNYEQYF. Written as DNA, the CDR3 is TGCGCCAGCAGCTTGGTGCCAGGGAACTACGAGCAGTACTTC. Filled out from reference TRBV5-1 and TRBJ2-7, the complete variable domain reads KAGVTQTPRYLIKTRGQQVTLSCSPISGHRSVSWYQQTPGQGLQFLFEYFSETQRNKGNFPGRFSGRQFSNSRSEMNVSTLELGDSALYLCASSLVPGNYEQYFGPGTRLTVT.

This sequence joins TRBV7-9 and TRBJ1-2; D uncertain. The V gene lost 2 bases and the J gene lost 6 bases, with 16 bases spanning the gap. The CDR3 loop spans 15 amino acids. From germline, CDR1 is SEHNR and CDR2 FQNEAQ (reference sequence). Here the CDR3 reads CASSLQDFHWNGYTF. The DNA of the CDR3 is TGTGCCAGCAGCTTACAGGACTTTCATTGGAATGGCTACACCTTC.

This chain joins TRBV6-4 and TRBJ2-3, with D perhaps given as TRBD1 or TRBD2 (5 bases each). In germline, CDR1 is MRHNA, CDR2 SNTAGT. V lost 6 bases to trimming and J lost 4 bases, with 14 bases between them. This CDR3 comprises 14 residues. CDR3 in amino acids: CASSAWDGADTQYF. The CDR3 nucleotides are TGTGCCAGCAGCGCTTGGGACGGCGCAGATACGCAGTATTTT.

The chain combines TRBV6-4 with TRBJ2-3; 12 nucleotides align to TRBD2. Germline V lookup: CDR1 MRHNA, CDR2 SNTAGT. With 4 bases clipped from V and 5 bases from J, the junction kept 1 base outside the gene matches. This CDR3 has 14 residues. In DNA form, the CDR3 reads TGTGCCAGCAGTGGGGGACTAGCGGGAGATACGCAGTATTTT. Encoded protein: CASSGGLAGDTQYF.

V and J are TRBV4-1 and TRBJ1-5; the match to TRBD1 covers 10 bases. Losses at the gene ends were 1 base for V and 7 bases for J; bases not matched to a gene: 7. This CDR3 is 16 amino acids long. Germline-derived CDR1 and CDR2 are MGHRA and YSYEKL. This CDR3 reads CASSQVGTGDYQPQHF. For the CDR3, the DNA is TGCGCCAGCAGCCAAGTGGGGACAGGGGATTACCAGCCCCAGCATTTT.

This clone was detected only once. The chain has TRBV15 and TRBJ1-4; 7 nucleotides align to TRBD1. With 2 bases clipped from V and 5 bases from J, the junction kept 8 bases outside the gene matches. Germline values: CDR1 LNHNV, CDR2 YYDKDF (reference sequence). This CDR3 region has 16 residues. CDR3 region: CATSRPKTGTNEKLFF. CDR3 DNA sequence: TGTGCCACCAGCAGACCAAAGACAGGGACAAATGAAAAACTGTTTTTT. Full variable domain (outside the CDR3, taken from reference TRBV15 and TRBJ1-4): DAMVIQNPRYQVTQFGKPVTLSCSQTLNHNVMYWYQQKSSQAPKLLFHYYDKDFNNEADTPDNFQSRRPNTSFCFLDIRSPGLGDTAMYLCATSRPKTGTNEKLFFGSGTQLSVL.

The chain combines TRBV28 with TRBJ2-7, with no clear D. The CDR3 length is 15 residues. Germline V lookup: CDR1 MDHEN, CDR2 SYDVKM. V dropped 6 bases and J dropped 4 bases, with 19 bases sitting between them. This CDR3 reads CASRKTLFQPYEQYF. The CDR3 bases are TGTGCCAGCAGGAAGACATTGTTCCAACCTTACGAGCAGTACTTC.

This chain uses TRBV5-5 with TRBJ2-4; D is possibly TRBD2 (6 bases). CDR3 length: 14 amino acids. Germline V gene lookup returns CDR1 SGHKS and CDR2 YYEKEE (reference sequence). Between the trimmed V and J ends, which lost 0 bases and 5 bases, there was a span of 9 bases. This CDR3 reads CASSLGTGENIQYF. Written as DNA, the CDR3 is TGTGCCAGCAGCTTGGGGACGGGAGAAAACATTCAGTACTTC.

This clone was seen a single time. The V gene is TRBV28, the J gene TRBJ1-6; 7 bases line up with TRBD1. The germline V gene encodes CDR1 MDHEN and CDR2 SYDVKM. The V gene end was trimmed by 2 bases and the J gene end by 9 bases; junction bases not matched to a gene: 13. This CDR3 region has 17 residues. The CDR3 sequence: CASSLSRVVRGGSPLHF. The CDR3 DNA reads as TGTGCCAGCAGTTTAAGTCGGGTGGTCAGGGGGGGTTCACCCCTCCACTTT.

The rearrangement joins TRBV9 to TRBJ2-2; 8 bases agree with TRBD1. The length of the CDR3 is 15 residues. V was clipped by 4 bases and J by 7 bases; unmatched bases: 9. In germline, CDR1 is SGDLS, CDR2 YYNGEE. CDR3 DNA: TGTGCCAGCAGCCCCCGGACAGGGTCTAACGGGGAGCTGTTTTTT. Amino acid sequence: CASSPRTGSNGELFF.

The chain combines TRBV4-1 with TRBJ1-5; no clear D. V was cut by 2 bases and J by 4 bases, with 15 bases left in between. The CDR3 is 16 residues long. Germline lookup yields CDR1 MGHRA and CDR2 YSYEKL. CDR3 amino acids: CASSQLSRGGNQPQHF. CDR3 sequence (DNA): TGCGCCAGCAGCCAACTAAGCCGAGGAGGGAATCAGCCCCAGCATTTT.

The chain uses TRBV7-2 and TRBJ1-5; possibly TRBD1 for D (6 bases). V dropped 5 bases and J dropped 6 bases, with 14 bases sitting between them. The CDR3 has 14 amino acids. Germline V gives CDR1 SGHTA, CDR2 FQGNSA. CDR3 in amino acids: CASSPTGRGQPQHF. The DNA of the CDR3 is TGTGCCAGCAGCCCCACAGGGAGGGGTCAGCCCCAGCATTTT.

The genes are TRBV5-6 and TRBJ2-7, with 9 positions matching TRBD2. Trimming at V came to 5 bases and at J to 4 bases, leaving 4 bases not matched to a gene. Germline V gene data show CDR1 as SGHDT and CDR2 as YYEEEE. The CDR3 contains 13 residues. Here the CDR3 DNA reads TGTGCCAGCAGACCGGGACTAGCTTACGAGCAGTACTTC. This encodes CASRPGLAYEQYF. Drawing the rest from reference TRBV5-6 and TRBJ2-7, the complete variable domain is DAGVTQSPTHLIKTRGQQVTLRCSPKSGHDTVSWYQQALGQGPQFIFQYYEEEERQRGNFPDRFSGHQFPNYSSELNVNALLLGDSALYLCASRPGLAYEQYFGPGTRLTVT.

V and J are TRBV5-4 and TRBJ2-5; the match to TRBD2 covers 8 bases. J lost 3 bases, V lost 3 bases, and 7 bases had no gene match. Germline CDR1 is SGHNT and CDR2 is YYREEE (reference sequence). This CDR3 has 15 residues. The CDR3: CASSSPGSGEETQYF. Here the CDR3 DNA reads TGTGCCAGCAGCTCTCCGGGTAGCGGGGAAGAGACCCAGTACTTC.

V gene TRBV5-4 combines with J gene TRBJ2-7, with D perhaps TRBD1 or TRBD2 (6 bases each). Trimming took 1 base from V and 0 from J, leaving 14 bases between them. The CDR3 covers 16 residues. Germline assignment: CDR1 SGHNT and CDR2 YYREEE (reference sequence). CDR3 sequence: CASSLPAGGPSYEQYF. The CDR3, as DNA: TGTGCCAGCAGCTTGCCCGCCGGGGGCCCCTCCTACGAGCAGTACTTC.

The chain combines TRBV9 with TRBJ1-3, with 9 bases matching TRBD1. V dropped 0 bases and J dropped 0; count of bases not matched to a gene: 4. The CDR3 consists of 17 residues. From germline, CDR1 is SGDLS and CDR2 YYNGEE. In DNA form, the CDR3 reads TGTGCCAGCAGCGTAGGGGACAGGGCAACCTCTGGAAACACCATATATTTT. Its translation: CASSVGDRATSGNTIYF.

The V gene is TRBV28, the J gene TRBJ2-3, with TRBD2 matching 9 bases. CDR3 length equals 12 residues. Germline V gene data show CDR1 as MDHEN and CDR2 as SYDVKM. After removal of 7 bases from V and 10 bases from J, the junction contained 6 bases not matched to a gene. The CDR3: CASNLSGSAQYF. The CDR3 DNA reads as TGTGCCAGCAATCTTAGCGGGAGTGCGCAGTATTTT.

V is TRBV11-3 and J is TRBJ2-3; perhaps TRBD2 as D (6 bases). With 1 base removed from V and 4 bases from J, the gap between germline ends came to 15 bases. This CDR3 comprises 16 residues. Germline V lookup: CDR1 SGHNT, CDR2 YENEEA. CDR3 protein: CASSLGKREFPDTQYF. CDR3 nucleotide sequence: TGTGCCAGCAGCTTAGGTAAACGGGAGTTCCCAGATACGCAGTATTTT. The full variable domain, with the rest looked up from reference TRBV11-3 and TRBJ2-3, is EAGVVQSPRYKIIEKKQPVAFWCNPISGHNTLYWYLQNLGQGPELLIRYENEEAVDDSQLPKDRFSAERLKGVDSTLKIQPAELGDSAVYLCASSLGKREFPDTQYFGPGTRLTVL.

The chain is built from TRBV7-8 and TRBJ2-3, with D tentatively TRBD2 (5 bases). From germline, CDR1 is SGHVS and CDR2 FQNEAQ. Between the trimmed V and J ends, which lost 1 base and 3 bases, there was a span of 17 bases. This CDR3 has 17 amino acids. The CDR3 sequence is CASSLVVRRTGTDTQYF. The CDR3 DNA reads TGTGCCAGCAGCTTAGTGGTGCGTCGGACGGGGACAGATACGCAGTATTTT.

CDR3 bases: TGTGCCAGCAGTGGATCAGCGGAAGAGACCCAGTACTTC. Its translation is CASSGSAEETQYF. The chain combines TRBV28 with TRBJ2-5, with D possibly being TRBD2 (5 bases). Trimming pared 5 bases from V and 3 bases from J, leaving 10 bases between. CDR3 length equals 13 residues. Germline V gene data show CDR1 as MDHEN and CDR2 as SYDVKM.

The chain links TRBV5-6 to TRBJ2-7; 11 nucleotides line up with TRBD2. This CDR3 is 15 amino acids long. V dropped 4 bases and J dropped 4; count of bases not matched to a gene: 7. Germline-derived CDR1 and CDR2 are SGHDT and YYEEEE. The CDR3 DNA follows: TGTGCCAGCAGCCCGGGACTAGCGGACTCGTACGAGCAGTACTTC. Amino acid sequence: CASSPGLADSYEQYF.

This clone was picked up one time. The V call is TRBV11-3, the J call TRBJ1-1, with TRBD1 as a possible D gene (6 bases). The V gene lost 1 base and the J gene lost 6 bases, with 15 bases spanning the gap. This CDR3 region has 15 residues. Germline loops: CDR1 SGHNT, CDR2 YENEEA. The CDR3 sequence is CASSLGVRGGSEAFF. CDR3 sequence (DNA): TGTGCCAGCAGCTTAGGGGTTAGGGGGGGATCTGAAGCTTTCTTT.

The chain recombines TRBV29-1 with TRBJ1-4; perhaps TRBD1 as D (5 bases). Germline CDR1 and CDR2: SQVTM and ANQGSEA. CDR3 length: 16 amino acids. V was cut by 4 bases and J by 4 bases, with 19 bases left in between. In DNA, the CDR3 is TGCAGCGTTGCCCAGGGAACGAGAATGATTAATGAAAAACTGTTTTTT. It yields the protein CSVAQGTRMINEKLFF.

The count of this clone is one. The V gene is TRBV27, the J gene TRBJ2-5; TRBD1 or TRBD2 may be the D gene (6 bases each). This CDR3 comprises 16 residues. V was pared by 7 bases and J by 4 bases, with 22 bases between. Germline CDR1 MNHEY, CDR2 SMNVEV (reference sequence). CDR3 nucleotide sequence: TGTGCCAGCAAAAATGCACAGGGCGGGATTTCAGAGACCCAGTACTTC. The encoded protein is CASKNAQGGISETQYF.

This sequence joins TRBV4-3 and TRBJ1-2; unclear D gene. Germline CDR1 is LGHNA and CDR2 is YSLEER. The CDR3 is 16 residues long. V was pared by 1 base and J by 3 bases, with 15 bases between. The CDR3 sequence: CASSQVLQEDHYGYTF. The DNA for the CDR3 is TGCGCCAGCAGCCAAGTTTTGCAGGAGGATCACTATGGCTACACCTTC.

The chain joins TRBV7-3 to TRBJ2-3; 10 bases line up with TRBD2. V gave up 6 bases and J gave up 4 bases; unmatched junction bases: 13. CDR1 and CDR2 (germline): SGHTA, FQGTGA. The CDR3 sequence is 17 residues long. CDR3 region: CASSLRTSGNFADTQYF. The DNA for the CDR3 is TGTGCCAGCAGTTTGAGGACTAGCGGAAACTTTGCAGATACGCAGTATTTT.